Listed below are T cell receptor beta chains from one sample, sequenced in a study of CD8 T cells in ankylosing spondylitis. TCRdb independently ran MiXCR on the 5' RACE reads; one entry per CDR3 protein. The sample lists roughly 48,000 distinct CDR3 sequences; 6.5% to 9% were seen once. Sample: blood, either unsorted or a sorted T cell fraction (not recorded which). The receptors were gathered from a female donor with ankylosing spondylitis or in good health (not recorded which). CDR3s include the opening cysteine and the closing phenylalanine or tryptophan. D genes are given only for firm matches. Where a row states a size, it is once, few, many or the class of an expanded clone; other rows omit it.

>TRBV11-2|TRBD1|many|TRBJ2-3
CASSLVYGKRPGQGARDTQYF
TGTGCCAGCAGCTTAGTCTACGGGAAAAGGCCCGGACAGGGGGCAAGAGATACGCAGTATTTT
>TRBV12-3/TRBV12-4|-|few|TRBJ2-1
CASSFSGDDEQFF
TGTGCCAGCAGTTTTTCGGGGGACGATGAGCAGTTCTTC
>TRBV3-1|-|few|TRBJ1-1
CASSQELGFGTEAFF
TGTGCCAGCAGCCAAGAGTTGGGTTTTGGCACTGAAGCTTTCTTT
>TRBV5-1|-|many|TRBJ1-4
CASTGAANEKLFF
TGCGCCTCCACGGGTGCAGCTAATGAAAAACTGTTTTTT
>TRBV7-2|-|many|TRBJ1-5
CASSLVGRRNQPQHF
TGTGCCAGCAGCTTAGTGGGCAGAAGAAATCAGCCCCAGCATTTT
>TRBV12-3/TRBV12-4|-|many|TRBJ2-5
CASSLMAQETQYF
TGTGCCAGCAGTTTAATGGCGCAAGAGACCCAGTACTTC
>TRBV6-5|-|many|TRBJ1-6
CASSSEGPPTLHF
TGTGCCAGCAGTTCCGAGGGTCCGCCAACCCTCCACTTT
>TRBV6-1|-|many|TRBJ1-2
CASSEGSPPTNYGYTF
TGTGCCAGCAGTGAAGGAAGTCCTCCTACTAACTATGGCTACACCTTC
>TRBV5-1|-|many|TRBJ1-1
CASSLYTVNTEAFF
TGCGCCAGCAGCTTGTATACTGTTAACACTGAAGCTTTCTTT
>TRBV4-3|-|many|TRBJ1-1
CASSQVRGPTNPEAFF
TGCGCCAGCAGCCAAGTTAGGGGACCGACGAACCCTGAAGCTTTCTTT
>TRBV12-3/TRBV12-4|-|-|TRBJ1-2
CASSSDSIYGYTF
TGTGCCAGCAGTTCGGACAGCATCTATGGCTACACCTTC
>TRBV18|-|many|TRBJ1-1
CASGREGPPEAFF
TGTGCCAGCGGGCGTGAGGGGCCACCTGAAGCTTTCTTT
>TRBV29-1|TRBD1|many|TRBJ2-5
CSLRPGQKGETQYF
TGCAGCCTTAGACCGGGACAGAAAGGGGAGACCCAGTACTTC
>TRBV3-2|-|-|TRBJ1-4
CASSQAWMEGTNEKLFF
TGTGCCTCCAGCCAAGCCTGGATGGAAGGCACTAATGAAAAACTGTTTTTT
>TRBV2|TRBD2|many|TRBJ2-6
CASSYHPTSGENSGANVLTF
TGTGCCAGCAGTTACCACCCGACTAGCGGGGAAAACTCTGGGGCCAACGTCCTGACTTTC
>TRBV20-1|TRBD2|many|TRBJ2-1
CSARPPSGGYNEQFF
TGCAGTGCTAGGCCTCCCAGCGGGGGGTACAATGAGCAGTTCTTC
>TRBV5-1|TRBD2|many|TRBJ2-3
CASSLRTSGAGDTQYF
TGCGCCAGCAGCTTGAGAACTAGCGGTGCCGGAGATACGCAGTATTTT
>TRBV20-1|-|many|TRBJ2-5
CSRTGVGQETQYF
TGCAGTCGTACGGGGGTCGGGCAAGAGACCCAGTACTTC
>TRBV12-3/TRBV12-4|-|many|TRBJ2-2
CASRPNFAGPRNTGELFF
TGTGCCAGCAGACCCAACTTTGCAGGTCCCCGGAACACCGGGGAGCTGTTTTTT
>TRBV29-1|-|many|TRBJ2-3
CSVEPQGSTDTQYF
TGCAGCGTTGAACCGCAGGGGTCCACAGATACGCAGTATTTT
>TRBV28|TRBD1|many|TRBJ2-3
CASSVGDRVADTQYF
TGTGCCAGCAGTGTCGGCGACAGGGTGGCAGATACGCAGTATTTT
>TRBV20-1|-|many|TRBJ1-5
CSAKPLANNQPQHF
TGCAGTGCAAAGCCCCTAGCAAACAATCAGCCCCAGCATTTT
>TRBV19|TRBD1|many|TRBJ2-4
CASSATGGVGIQYF
TGTGCCAGTAGTGCCACAGGGGGCGTAGGCATTCAGTACTTC
>TRBV4-2|-|many|TRBJ2-7
CASSQEFQVYEQYF
TGTGCCAGCAGCCAAGAATTTCAGGTGTACGAGCAGTACTTC
>TRBV4-2|-|many|TRBJ1-1
CASSQDWTLNTEAFF
TGTGCCAGCAGCCAAGATTGGACATTGAACACTGAAGCTTTCTTT
>TRBV5-1|TRBD1|many|TRBJ2-3
CASSDGQATQYF
TGCGCCAGCAGCGACGGACAGGCTACGCAGTATTTT
>TRBV3-1|-|many|TRBJ2-3
CASSQGPGTDTQYF
TGTGCCAGCAGCCAAGGTCCGGGGACAGATACGCAGTATTTT
>TRBV7-2|TRBD1|-|TRBJ2-3
CASSPGQGFRDTQYF
TGTGCCAGCAGCCCGGGACAGGGCTTTAGAGATACGCAGTATTTT
>TRBV10-3|-|many|TRBJ2-3
CAITDGPPDTQYF
TGTGCCATCACTGACGGACCTCCAGATACGCAGTATTTT
>TRBV20-1|TRBD1|few|TRBJ2-7
CSAREWAGGSYEQYF
TGCAGTGCTAGAGAATGGGCAGGGGGCTCCTACGAGCAGTACTTC